The clone carrying this TCR beta chain was recorded many times. The target antigen is unknown. Libraries for TCR beta were made by quantitative 5'-RACE with molecular barcodes. TCRdb re-called the 5' RACE reads with MiXCR, one entry per CDR3 protein. Found here are under 250,000 distinct CDR3 sequences, roughly 10% of them singletons; the top ten hold less than 7%. This CDR3 has 18 amino acids. V dropped 2 bases and J dropped 2; count of bases not matched to a gene: 11. Germline CDR1 SGDLS, CDR2 YYNGEE. The data originate from a study of CD8 T cells in ankylosing spondylitis. Broader study findings: A TCR beta motif of 7 or 8 highly homologous variants appeared characteristic of ankylosing spondylitis blood. Reportedly, matched ankylosing spondylitis synovial fluid was significantly enriched for disease-linked clones. Some motif variants had been reported before (in reactive arthritis synovial fluid and blood).

This sequence originates from a male donor with ankylosing spondylitis or in good health (not recorded which). Sequenced input: blood, either unsorted or a sorted T cell fraction (not recorded which). The chain couples TRBV9 to TRBJ2-2, with 8 nucleotides matching TRBD1. The CDR3 nucleotides are TGTGCCAGCAGCGTCGCAGTGACAGGGGCTTTCAACACCGGGGAGCTGTTTTTT. Translating gives CASSVAVTGAFNTGELFF.